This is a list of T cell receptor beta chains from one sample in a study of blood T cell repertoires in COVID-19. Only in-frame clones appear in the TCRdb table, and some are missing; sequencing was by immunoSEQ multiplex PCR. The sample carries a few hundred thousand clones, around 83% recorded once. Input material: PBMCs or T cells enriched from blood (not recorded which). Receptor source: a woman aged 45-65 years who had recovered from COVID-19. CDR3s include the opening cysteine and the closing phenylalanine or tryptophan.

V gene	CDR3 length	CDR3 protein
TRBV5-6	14	CASSLPEDAYEQYF
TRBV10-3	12	CAISESDQPQHF
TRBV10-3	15	CAISHDRGRNEKLFF
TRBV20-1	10	CSANYYGYTF
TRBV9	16	CASSVGLTGGNEKLFF
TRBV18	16	CASSPGEPGGGSPLHF
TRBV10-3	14	CAITRERGTGELFF
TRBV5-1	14	CASSPGDRNTEAFF
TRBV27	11	CASSTGGEQFF
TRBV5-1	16	CASSGTGGRLNTEAFF
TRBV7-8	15	CASSPTGGGGYGYTF
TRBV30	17	CAWSVRGRANLNYGYTF
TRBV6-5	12	CASSRVNTEAFF
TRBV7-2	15	CASSSDRVRNSPLHF
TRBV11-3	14	CASSLDDSTYEQYF
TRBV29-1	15	CSYSRSPLGTDTQYF
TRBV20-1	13	CSATDRGPSGYTF
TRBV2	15	CASSEATRANYGYTF
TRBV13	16	CASSISGTGTYYEQYF
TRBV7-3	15	CASSLFPGGQETQYF
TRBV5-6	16	CASSLGGGQGGSEQYF
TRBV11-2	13	CASSFRRAYEQYF
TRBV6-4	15	CASSAVGHSSNEQFF
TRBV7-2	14	CASSLVEGAVGYTF
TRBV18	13	CASSPPGTYEQYF
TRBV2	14	CASRERETTDTQYF
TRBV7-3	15	CASSSLGGALDGYTF
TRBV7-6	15	CASSWRDRNTGELFF